Presented here are 19 T cell receptor beta chains from one specimen sequenced in a study of control samples from healthy donors and cancer patients (dated by TCRdb to about 2020). The library was made by the immunoSEQ multiplex PCR assay. The clones in this table, taken by TCRdb from immuneACCESS, are in-frame only. Not every clone is retained; where verified, under half of the shortfall comes from an unresolved V gene, and the cause of the rest is unknown. The sample profile shows about 130,000 clones; over 85% of them were found once. 4.5% to 7% of the sample is held by the ten biggest clonotypes. The sample taken for sequencing was blood. The origin of the receptors is a man younger than 30 in good health.

The genes are TRBV6-5 and TRBJ2-1; D is possibly TRBD1 (7 bases). Germline V gene data show CDR1 as MNHEY and CDR2 as SVGAGI. V gave up 6 bases and J gave up 2 bases, with 11 bases separating them. The CDR3 extends over 14 amino acids. In nucleotides, the CDR3 is TGTGCCAGCAGGGCAGGGGGGCCCTACAATGAGCAGTTCTTC. Amino acid sequence: CASRAGGPYNEQFF.

The chain is built from TRBV3-1 (or the pseudogene TRBV3-2) and TRBJ2-1; a weak D match, TRBD2 (6 bases). The CDR3 consists of 15 residues. CDR1 LGHDT and CDR2 YNNKEL come from the germline V gene (reference sequence). The V and J ends lost 0 bases and 5 bases respectively, with 11 bases between them. The CDR3 region has the DNA TGTGCCAGCAGCCAAGAGGGAGGCGCTCACAATGAGCAGTTCTTC. Its translation is CASSQEGGAHNEQFF.

The chain uses TRBV20-1 and TRBJ1-4; a possible D gene is TRBD1 (6 bases). There are 11 residues in the CDR3. CDR1 is DFQATT and CDR2 is SNEGSKA in the germline V gene (reference sequence). The V end lost 5 bases, the J end lost 8 bases, and 9 bases lay between the germline ends. CDR3 in DNA: TGCAGTGCTCTGGGACACGAAAAACTGTTTTTT. Translation gives CSALGHEKLFF.

The chain links TRBV12-5 to TRBJ1-2; a possible D gene is TRBD1 (5 bases). CDR3 length: 14 residues. Germline-derived CDR1 and CDR2 are LGHNT and FRNRAP. V shed 7 bases and J shed 9 bases, with 21 bases lying between them. The DNA of the CDR3 is TGTGCTAGTGCCACAGCGCAGGCAGGGAGTAGCTACACCTTC. This codes for CASATAQAGSSYTF.

V usage is TRBV27 and J usage is TRBJ1-6; D is perhaps TRBD1 (5 bases). Trimming cost V 2 bases and J 7 bases, with 12 bases left between them. Germline CDR1 MNHEY, CDR2 SMNVEV (reference sequence). This CDR3 comprises 15 residues. CDR3 in DNA: TGTGCCAGCAGTTTACCTTGGGGGTCAAATTCACCCCTCCACTTT. Translation: CASSLPWGSNSPLHF.

The chain recombines TRBV7-9 with TRBJ2-5; D is possibly TRBD2 (6 bases). Germline V CDR1 and CDR2: SEHNR, FQNEAQ (reference sequence). The V end was cut by 5 bases, the J end by 1 base, with 23 bases between. The CDR3 consists of 18 residues. The CDR3 is CASSPLSLRAGVQETQYF. CDR3 DNA sequence: TGTGCCAGCAGCCCCCTGTCCCTTCGAGCGGGCGTCCAAGAGACCCAGTACTTC.

This chain links TRBV5-1 with TRBJ2-2; 14 bases align to TRBD2. V was pared by 5 bases and J by 6 bases, with 9 bases of the junction left unmatched. CDR1 SGHRS and CDR2 YFSETQ come from the germline V gene. The CDR3 extends over 17 amino acids. CDR3 nucleotide sequence: TGCGCCAGCAGACTCATGGGACTAGCGGGGGCGCCCGGGGAGCTGTTTTTT. Translated: CASRLMGLAGAPGELFF.

The rearrangement uses TRBV9 and TRBJ1-2; maybe TRBD1 (5 bases). This CDR3 region has 16 residues. V lost 4 bases, J lost 4 bases, and 20 bases lay in between. Germline CDR1 reads SGDLS; CDR2 reads YYNGEE. Here the CDR3 DNA reads TGTGCCAGCAGCTCCCCCCGGCAGGGCGGGGGCTATGGCTACACCTTC. It codes for CASSSPRQGGGYGYTF.

This clone was counted between two and nine times. This chain uses TRBV6-4 with TRBJ2-2; D gene ambiguous. The CDR3 spans 13 residues. In germline, CDR1 is MRHNA, CDR2 SNTAGT. Trimming pared 3 bases from V and 0 bases from J, leaving 2 bases between. The CDR3 spells CASSEANTGELFF. CDR3 sequence (DNA): TGTGCCAGCAGTGAAGCGAACACCGGGGAGCTGTTTTTT.

The CDR3 sequence is CASSREGTQYF. CDR3 in DNA: TGCGCCAGCAGCCGTGAAGGTACGCAGTATTTT. The J gene is TRBJ2-3, the V gene TRBV5-1; D uncertain. Germline CDR1 reads SGHRS; CDR2 reads YFSETQ. The germline V and J ends were trimmed by 4 bases and 8 bases, with 8 bases remaining between them. This CDR3 comprises 11 residues.

V and J are TRBV6-2 or TRBV6-3 and TRBJ2-7, with TRBD2 matching over 10 bases. V gave up 0 bases and J gave up 1 base; unmatched junction bases: 6. The germline gives CDR1 MNHEY, CDR2 SVGEGT. The CDR3 is made up of 17 amino acids. The CDR3 coding sequence is TGTGCCAGCAGTTACTCGGTCCTAGCGGGGGCATCCTACGAGCAGTACTTC. Translating gives CASSYSVLAGASYEQYF.

V usage is TRBV29-1 and J usage is TRBJ2-3; weak D call: TRBD2 (6 bases). The CDR3 covers 14 residues. Deletions cut 6 bases from V and 2 bases from J, with 15 bases between. Germline-derived CDR1 and CDR2 are SQVTM and ANQGSEA. The DNA of the CDR3 is TGCAGCGTACCGCCGGGACTCACCACAGATACGCAGTATTTT. It is translated as CSVPPGLTTDTQYF.

The chain couples TRBV7-2 to TRBJ2-1; 9 nucleotides line up with TRBD1. With 1 base clipped from V and 4 bases from J, the junction kept 5 bases outside the gene matches. The V gene's germline CDR1 is SGHTA and CDR2 FQGNSA. This CDR3 region has 16 residues. The CDR3 is CASSLEGTGYYNEQFF. In nucleotides, the CDR3 is TGTGCCAGCAGCTTAGAGGGGACAGGGTATTACAATGAGCAGTTCTTC.

In this sample, this clone turned up a few times. J is TRBJ2-7 and V is TRBV10-1, with TRBD1 as a possible D gene (5 bases). Trimming shortened V by 2 bases and J by 3 bases, and 20 bases separated the two germline ends. In germline, CDR1 is WNHNN, CDR2 SYGVQD (reference sequence). CDR3 size: 17 residues. The CDR3 spells CASSENTLGAIHYEQYF. The CDR3 DNA follows: TGCGCCAGCAGTGAGAACACACTTGGGGCAATACACTACGAGCAGTACTTC.

The CDR3 coding sequence is TGTGCCAGCAGTTTAACGGGTTCCTATGGCTACACCTTC. Its translation is CASSLTGSYGYTF. The chain links TRBV12-3 or TRBV12-4 to TRBJ1-2, with D hard to call. The CDR3 has 13 amino acids. Trimming took off 2 bases at V and 4 bases at J, with 8 bases between the two ends.

The chain's CDR3 is CASSLGGRSAFF. As DNA, the CDR3 is TGTGCCAGCAGCTTAGGGGGGCGGAGCGCTTTCTTT. The V and J genes are TRBV7-9 and TRBJ1-1; TRBD1 might be the D (6 bases). This CDR3 is built from 12 residues. V was cut by 1 base and J by 11 bases, with 11 bases left in between. From germline, CDR1 is SEHNR and CDR2 FQNEAQ (reference sequence).

This sequence joins TRBV11-3 and TRBJ1-4; TRBD1 might be the D (5 bases). Trimming removed 3 bases from V and 7 bases from J, with 15 bases in between. This CDR3 spans 15 amino acids. The germline gives CDR1 SGHNT, CDR2 YENEEA. Here the CDR3 reads CASSLEGQFLEKLFF. For the CDR3, the DNA is TGTGCCAGCAGCTTGGAGGGGCAGTTCCTTGAAAAACTGTTTTTT.

The chain combines TRBV7-2 with TRBJ2-7; TRBD1 agrees at 7 bases. Germline V gene data show CDR1 as SGHTA and CDR2 as FQGNSA. The CDR3 is 15 residues long. V was clipped by 0 bases and J by 2 bases; unmatched bases: 4. CDR3 DNA: TGTGCCAGCAGCTTAGCGACAGGGAAGCCCTACGAGCAGTACTTC. Translating gives CASSLATGKPYEQYF. Combining the CDR3 with reference TRBV7-2 and TRBJ2-7 gives the whole variable domain GAGVSQSPSNKVTEKGKDVELRCDPISGHTALYWYRQSLGQGLEFLIYFQGNSAPDKSGLPSDRFSAERTGGSVSTLTIQRTQQEDSAVYLCASSLATGKPYEQYFGPGTRLTVT.

A remark on this clone: It is likely a read error, because the conserved phenylalanine at the end of the CDR3 is missing. The limits of the CDR3 on the DNA are not certain, so only TCRdb's listed CDR3 is given. CDR3 loop: CASKSGQWL. The chain is built from TRBV2 and TRBJ1-1; TRBD1 is the table's D call and was not checked against the DNA. Per the germline V gene, CDR1 is SNHLY and CDR2 is FYNNEI. The CDR3 is 9 residues long, counting both termini.